This TCR beta chain was sequenced for a study of a mutant IDH1 vaccine in newly diagnosed glioma. Produced via immunoSEQ multiplex PCR; TCRdb's table is partial and in-frame only. This table holds 30,000 to 35,000 clones, roughly 80% found once. Noted time point: week 5, during vaccination. Doses comprised 300 ug of mutant IDH1 20-mer peptide each, plus topical imiquimod. With regard to this clone: Its antigen remains unidentified.

V was shortened by 3 bases and J by 0 bases, with 6 bases between the two germline ends. CDR1 is ENHRY and CDR2 is SYGVKD in the germline V gene. The CDR3 has 13 amino acids. V usage is TRBV10-3 and J usage is TRBJ2-7, with D uncertain. Here the sequenced sample was PBMCs, taken from a glioma patient whose treatment included an IDH1 peptide vaccine. The clonotype comes from a man aged 25-45 years with glioma. In nucleotides, the CDR3 is TGTGCCATCAGTGAAGGGCACTCCTACGAGCAGTACTTC. The encoded protein is CAISEGHSYEQYF.